This TCR beta chain was profiled in a study of CD8 T cells in ankylosing spondylitis. Per the germline V gene, CDR1 is PRHDT and CDR2 is FYEKMQ (reference sequence). The V gene lost 6 bases and the J gene lost 1 base, with 9 bases spanning the gap. The CDR3 consists of 13 residues. Whole-study results and caveats: Significant enrichment of disease-linked clones was reported in matched ankylosing spondylitis synovial fluid. Several of the motif variants were reported before in synovial fluid and blood from reactive arthritis. Ankylosing spondylitis blood appeared to be characterized by a TCR beta motif of 8 or 9 highly homologous variants.

One entry per CDR3 protein results from TCRdb running MiXCR on the 5' RACE reads. The table includes around 94,000 distinct CDR3 sequences, about 8.1% detected once. This clonotype has a count of ten or more. No antigen is known for it. V gene TRBV13 combines with J gene TRBJ1-1; tentatively, D is TRBD1 (6 bases). The sequenced material came from blood, either unsorted or a sorted T cell fraction (not recorded which). This clonotype was sampled from a male donor with ankylosing spondylitis. In DNA form, the CDR3 reads TGTGCCAGCAGACAAGGGGGGAACACTGAAGCTTTCTTT. Translated, it gives CASRQGGNTEAFF.